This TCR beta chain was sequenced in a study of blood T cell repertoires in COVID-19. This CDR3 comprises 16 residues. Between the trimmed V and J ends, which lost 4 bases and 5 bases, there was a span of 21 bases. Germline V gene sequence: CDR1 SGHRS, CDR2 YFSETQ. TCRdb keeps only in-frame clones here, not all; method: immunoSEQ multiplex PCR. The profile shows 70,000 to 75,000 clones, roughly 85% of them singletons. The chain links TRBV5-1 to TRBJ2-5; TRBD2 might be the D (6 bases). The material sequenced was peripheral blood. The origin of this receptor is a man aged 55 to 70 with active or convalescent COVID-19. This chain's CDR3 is CASSTLPGLGTETQYF. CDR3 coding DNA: TGCGCCAGCAGCACTCTACCGGGACTCGGTACGGAGACCCAGTACTTC.